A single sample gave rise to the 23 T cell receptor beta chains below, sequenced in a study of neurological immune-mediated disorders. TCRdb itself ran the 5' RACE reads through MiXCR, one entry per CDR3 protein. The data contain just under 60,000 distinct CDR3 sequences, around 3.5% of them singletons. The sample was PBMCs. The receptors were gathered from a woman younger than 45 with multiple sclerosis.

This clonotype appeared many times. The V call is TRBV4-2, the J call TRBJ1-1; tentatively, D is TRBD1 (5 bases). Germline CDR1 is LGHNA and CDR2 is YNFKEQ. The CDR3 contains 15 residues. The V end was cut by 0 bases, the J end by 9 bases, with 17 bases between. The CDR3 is CASSQEDNPQIQAFF. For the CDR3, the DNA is TGTGCCAGCAGCCAAGAGGACAATCCCCAAATCCAAGCTTTCTTT.

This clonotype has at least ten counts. Here the CDR3 reads CARPLTPGWRERVRQYF. The DNA of the CDR3 is TGTGCTAGACCACTCACCCCCGGGTGGCGGGAGAGGGTTCGGCAGTATTTT. The chain is built from TRBV7-7 and TRBJ2-3; 7 positions match TRBD2. Germline V gene lookup returns CDR1 SSHAT and CDR2 FNYEAQ (reference sequence). The CDR3 is 17 residues long. The full variable domain, with the rest looked up from reference TRBV7-7 and TRBJ2-3, is GAGVSQSPRYKVTKRGQDVTLRCDPISSHATLYWYQQALGQGPEFLTYFNYEAQPDKSGLPSDRFSAERPEGSISTLTIQRTEQRDSAMYRCARPLTPGWRERVRQYFGPGTRLTVL.

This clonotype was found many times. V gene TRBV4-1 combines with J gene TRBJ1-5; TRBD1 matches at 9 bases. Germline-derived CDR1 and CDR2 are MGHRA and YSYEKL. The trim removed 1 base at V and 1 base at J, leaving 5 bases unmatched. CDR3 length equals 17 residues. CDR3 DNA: TGCGCCAGCAGCCAAGTTGGGACAGGGTCCAGCAATCAGCCCCAGCATTTT. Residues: CASSQVGTGSSNQPQHF.

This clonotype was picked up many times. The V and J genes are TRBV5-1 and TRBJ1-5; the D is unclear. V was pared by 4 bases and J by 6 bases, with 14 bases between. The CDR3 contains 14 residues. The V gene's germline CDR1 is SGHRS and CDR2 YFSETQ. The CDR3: CASSADATGQPQHF. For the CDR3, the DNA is TGCGCCAGCAGCGCGGACGCAACGGGTCAGCCCCAGCATTTT.

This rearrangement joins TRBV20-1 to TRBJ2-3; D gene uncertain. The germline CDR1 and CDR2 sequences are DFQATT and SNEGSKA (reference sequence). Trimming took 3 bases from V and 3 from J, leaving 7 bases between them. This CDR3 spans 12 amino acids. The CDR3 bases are TGCAGTGCTAGCGCCCGAACAGATACGCAGTATTTT. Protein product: CSASARTDTQYF.

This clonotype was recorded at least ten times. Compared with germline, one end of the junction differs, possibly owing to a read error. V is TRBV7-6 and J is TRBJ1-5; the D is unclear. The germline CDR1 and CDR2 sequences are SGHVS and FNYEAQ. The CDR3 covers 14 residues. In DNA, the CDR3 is TGTGCCAGCAGCGTCGCAGGATACAATCAGCCCCAGAATTTT. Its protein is CASSVAGYNQPQNF.

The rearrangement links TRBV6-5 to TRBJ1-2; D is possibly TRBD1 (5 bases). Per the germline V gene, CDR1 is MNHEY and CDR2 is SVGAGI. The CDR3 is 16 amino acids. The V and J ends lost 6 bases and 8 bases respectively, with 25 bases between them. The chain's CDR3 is CASSRTPGEGLGGYTF. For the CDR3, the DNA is TGTGCCAGCAGCCGAACCCCGGGGGAGGGTCTTGGCGGCTACACCTTC.

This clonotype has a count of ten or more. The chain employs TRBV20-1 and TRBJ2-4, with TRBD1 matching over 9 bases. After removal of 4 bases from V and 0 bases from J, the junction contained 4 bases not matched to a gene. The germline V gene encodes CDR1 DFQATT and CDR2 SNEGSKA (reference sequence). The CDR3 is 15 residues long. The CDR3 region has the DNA TGCAGTGCTACTCGACAGGGGGAAGCCAAAAACATTCAGTACTTC. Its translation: CSATRQGEAKNIQYF.

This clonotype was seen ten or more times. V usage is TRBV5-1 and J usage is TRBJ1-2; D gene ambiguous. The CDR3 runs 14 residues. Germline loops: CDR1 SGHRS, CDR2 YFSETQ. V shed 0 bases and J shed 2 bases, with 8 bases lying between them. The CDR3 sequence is CASSLAQQNYGYTF. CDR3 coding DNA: TGCGCCAGCAGCTTGGCCCAACAGAACTATGGCTACACCTTC.

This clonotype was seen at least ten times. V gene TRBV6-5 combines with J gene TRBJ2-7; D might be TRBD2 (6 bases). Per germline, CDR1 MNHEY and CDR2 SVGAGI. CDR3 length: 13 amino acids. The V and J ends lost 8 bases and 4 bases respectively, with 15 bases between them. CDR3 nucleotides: TGTGCCAGCGGTCGAGGAGGGGTGTACGAGCAGTACTTC. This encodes CASGRGGVYEQYF.

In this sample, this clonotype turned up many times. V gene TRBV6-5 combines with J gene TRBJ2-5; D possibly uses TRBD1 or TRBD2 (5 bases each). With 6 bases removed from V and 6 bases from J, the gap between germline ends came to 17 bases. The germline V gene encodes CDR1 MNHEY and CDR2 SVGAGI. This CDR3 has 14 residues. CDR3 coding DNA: TGTGCCAGCAGCCAAACGAGGGGAGCGAAGACCCAGTACTTC. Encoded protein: CASSQTRGAKTQYF.

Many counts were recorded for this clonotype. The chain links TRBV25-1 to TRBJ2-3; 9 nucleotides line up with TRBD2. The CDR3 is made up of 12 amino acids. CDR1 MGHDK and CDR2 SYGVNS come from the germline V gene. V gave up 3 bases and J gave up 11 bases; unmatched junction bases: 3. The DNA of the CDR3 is TGTGCCAGCAGTGAGGGACTAGCCGGGCAGTATTTT. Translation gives CASSEGLAGQYF. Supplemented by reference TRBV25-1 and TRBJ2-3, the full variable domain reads EADIYQTPRYLVIGTGKKITLECSQTMGHDKMYWYQQDPGMELHLIHYSYGVNSTEKGDLSSESTVSRIRTEHFPLTLESARPSHTSQYLCASSEGLAGQYFGPGTRLTVL.

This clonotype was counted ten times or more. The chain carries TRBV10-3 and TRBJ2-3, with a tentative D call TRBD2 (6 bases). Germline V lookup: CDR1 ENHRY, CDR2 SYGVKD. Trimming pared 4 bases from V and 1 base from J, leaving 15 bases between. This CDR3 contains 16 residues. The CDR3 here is CAISGGTWYGTDTQYF. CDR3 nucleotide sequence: TGTGCCATCAGTGGTGGGACTTGGTATGGCACAGATACGCAGTATTTT.

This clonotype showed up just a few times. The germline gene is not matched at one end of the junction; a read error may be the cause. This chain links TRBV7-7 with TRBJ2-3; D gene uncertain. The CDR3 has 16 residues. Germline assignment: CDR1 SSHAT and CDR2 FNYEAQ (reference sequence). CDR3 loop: CASSLSKTRGTDTQYF. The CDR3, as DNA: TGTGCTAGCAGCCTTTCTAAGACAAGGGGCACAGATACGCAGTATTTT.

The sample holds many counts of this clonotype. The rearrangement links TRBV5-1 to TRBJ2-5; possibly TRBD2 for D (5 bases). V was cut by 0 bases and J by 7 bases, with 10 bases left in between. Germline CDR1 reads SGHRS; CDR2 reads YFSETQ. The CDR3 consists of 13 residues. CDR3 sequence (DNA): TGCGCCAGCAGCTTGGCGGGGTCGGGGACCCAGTACTTC. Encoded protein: CASSLAGSGTQYF. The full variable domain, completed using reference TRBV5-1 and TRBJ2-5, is KAGVTQTPRYLIKTRGQQVTLSCSPISGHRSVSWYQQTPGQGLQFLFEYFSETQRNKGNFPGRFSGRQFSNSRSEMNVSTLELGDSALYLCASSLAGSGTQYFGPGTRLLVL.

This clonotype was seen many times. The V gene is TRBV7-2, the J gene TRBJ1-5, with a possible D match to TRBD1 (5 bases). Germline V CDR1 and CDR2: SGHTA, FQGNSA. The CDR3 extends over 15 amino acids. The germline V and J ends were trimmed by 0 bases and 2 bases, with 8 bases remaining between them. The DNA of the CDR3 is TGTGCCAGCAGCTTAGCCGGGACGGGCAATCAGCCCCAGCATTTT. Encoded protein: CASSLAGTGNQPQHF. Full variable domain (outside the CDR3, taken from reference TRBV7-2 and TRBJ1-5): GAGVSQSPSNKVTEKGKDVELRCDPISGHTALYWYRQSLGQGLEFLIYFQGNSAPDKSGLPSDRFSAERTGGSVSTLTIQRTQQEDSAVYLCASSLAGTGNQPQHFGDGTRLSIL.

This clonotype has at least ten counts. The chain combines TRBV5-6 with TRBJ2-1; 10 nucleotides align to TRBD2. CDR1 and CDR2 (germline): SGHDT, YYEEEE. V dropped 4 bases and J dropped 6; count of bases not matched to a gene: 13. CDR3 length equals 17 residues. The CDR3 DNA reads TGTGCCAGCAGCCCGGGGCAGGCAAGACTAGCGGGCAATGAGCAGTTCTTC. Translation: CASSPGQARLAGNEQFF.

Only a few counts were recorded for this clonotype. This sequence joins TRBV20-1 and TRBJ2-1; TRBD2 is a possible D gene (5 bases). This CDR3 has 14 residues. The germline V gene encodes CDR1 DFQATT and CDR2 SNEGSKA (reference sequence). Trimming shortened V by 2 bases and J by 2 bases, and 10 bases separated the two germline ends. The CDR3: CSARLAVTYNEQFF. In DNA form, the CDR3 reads TGCAGTGCTAGACTAGCAGTGACCTACAATGAGCAGTTCTTC.

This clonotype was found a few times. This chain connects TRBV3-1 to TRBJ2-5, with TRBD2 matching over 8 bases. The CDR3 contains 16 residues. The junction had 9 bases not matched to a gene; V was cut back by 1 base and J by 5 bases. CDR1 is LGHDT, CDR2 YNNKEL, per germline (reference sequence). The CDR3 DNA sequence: TGTGCCAGCAGCCAAGTATCCGGGGGGGGCAGGGAGACCCAGTACTTC. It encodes CASSQVSGGGRETQYF.

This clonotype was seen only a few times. CDR3 in amino acids: CASSSSGNGADTQYF. The CDR3 region has the DNA TGTGCCAGCAGCTCATCTGGTAACGGGGCAGATACGCAGTATTTT. The chain links TRBV7-3 to TRBJ2-3, with D possibly matching TRBD2 (5 bases). Germline CDR1 reads SGHTA; CDR2 reads FQGTGA. The CDR3 has 15 amino acids. The V and J ends lost 4 bases and 4 bases respectively, with 15 bases between them. The variable domain in full, with the rest retrieved from reference TRBV7-3 and TRBJ2-3, is GAGVSQTPSNKVTEKGKYVELRCDPISGHTALYWYRQSLGQGPEFLIYFQGTGAADDSGLPNDRFFAVRPEGSVSTLKIQRTERGDSAVYLCASSSSGNGADTQYFGPGTRLTVL.

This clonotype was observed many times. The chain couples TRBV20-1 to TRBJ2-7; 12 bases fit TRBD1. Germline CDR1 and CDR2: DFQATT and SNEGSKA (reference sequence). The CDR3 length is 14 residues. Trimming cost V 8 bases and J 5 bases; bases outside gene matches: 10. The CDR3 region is CSLYPGTGGNEQYF. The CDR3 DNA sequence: TGCAGTTTATACCCCGGGACAGGGGGCAACGAGCAGTACTTC.

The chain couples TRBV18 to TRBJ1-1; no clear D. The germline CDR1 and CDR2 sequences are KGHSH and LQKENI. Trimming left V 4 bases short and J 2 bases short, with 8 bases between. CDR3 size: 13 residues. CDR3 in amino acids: CASSQDLNTEAFF. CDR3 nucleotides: TGTGCCAGCTCACAGGACCTCAACACTGAAGCTTTCTTT. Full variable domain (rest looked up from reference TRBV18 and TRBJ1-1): NAGVMQNPRHLVRRRGQEARLRCSPMKGHSHVYWYRQLPEEGLKFMVYLQKENIIDESGMPKERFSAEFPKEGPSILRIQQVVRGDSAAYFCASSQDLNTEAFFGQGTRLTVV.

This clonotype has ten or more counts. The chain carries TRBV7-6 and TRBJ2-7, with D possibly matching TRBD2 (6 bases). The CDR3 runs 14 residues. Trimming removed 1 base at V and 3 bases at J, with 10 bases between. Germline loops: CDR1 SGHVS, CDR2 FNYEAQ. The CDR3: CASSLVAGGYEQYF. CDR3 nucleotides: TGTGCCAGCAGCTTAGTGGCCGGGGGCTACGAGCAGTACTTC.